This is a list of T cell receptor beta chains from one sample in a study of CD8+ T cells in alopecia areata. Repertoires were generated with immunoSEQ multiplex PCR, while TCRdb's copy carries only in-frame clones and drops some. The data contain some 240,000 clones, 50% to 60% of them singletons. Sample: CD4+ T cells sorted from blood, taken at week 0. The origin of the receptors is a human donor with alopecia areata. Both conserved end residues are part of each CDR3. The D gene is left open where the match is weak. The size entry is marked missing in some rows and otherwise reads once, few, many or a size class.

TRBV9	TRBJ1-1	-	-	CASSPRPMNTEAFF	TGTGCCAGCAGCCCACGGCCAATGAACACTGAAGCTTTCTTT
TRBV18	TRBJ1-1	TRBD1	-	CASSPRQGSGITEAFF	TGTGCCAGCTCACCTAGACAGGGGAGCGGGATCACTGAAGCTTTCTTT
TRBV6-6	TRBJ2-1	TRBD2	-	CASSYSGLAGDNEQFF	TGTGCCAGCAGTTACTCTGGACTAGCGGGGGACAATGAGCAGTTCTTC
TRBV7-6	TRBJ2-2	-	few	CASSLGTVNTGELFF	TGTGCCAGCAGCTTAGGGACGGTCAACACCGGGGAGCTGTTTTTT
TRBV9	TRBJ2-3	-	-	CASSVAGGKGGTDTQYF	TGTGCCAGCAGCGTAGCAGGGGGTAAAGGAGGGACAGATACGCAGTATTTT
TRBV7-3	TRBJ2-3	-	-	CASSFVPPDTQYF	TGTGCCAGCAGCTTTGTACCCCCAGATACGCAGTATTTT
TRBV29-1	TRBJ1-1	TRBD1	-	CSVAWTGITEAFF	TGCAGCGTTGCCTGGACAGGGATCACTGAAGCTTTCTTT
TRBV2	TRBJ2-7	TRBD1	-	CASTDRGMGEQYF	TGTGCCAGCACCGACAGGGGGATGGGAGAGCAGTACTTC
TRBV7-9	TRBJ2-1	-	few	CASSLLLGEQFF	TGTGCCAGCAGTCTGCTTTTAGGGGAGCAGTTCTTC
TRBV25-1	TRBJ1-2	-	-	CASSAILGGGDYGYTF	TGTGCCAGCAGTGCAATCCTCGGGGGCGGGGACTATGGCTACACCTTC
TRBV29-1	TRBJ1-1	-	-	CSASTGLDTEAFF	TGCAGCGCCTCAACAGGGCTGGACACTGAAGCTTTCTTT
TRBV29-1	TRBJ1-1	-	-	CSAQDNTEAFF	TGCAGCGCCCAGGATAACACTGAAGCTTTCTTT
TRBV7-2	TRBJ2-5	TRBD2	once	CASSLEWTGGVTQYF	TGTGCCAGCAGCTTAGAGTGGACGGGAGGGGTGACCCAGTACTTC
TRBV2	TRBJ1-2	-	-	CATNRGEGPYGYTF	TGTGCCACAAATCGGGGAGAAGGCCCCTATGGCTACACCTTC
TRBV7-3	TRBJ2-3	-	-	CASSAGGRAGDTQYF	TGTGCCAGCAGCGCCGGTGGCAGGGCTGGAGATACGCAGTATTTT
TRBV4-1	TRBJ2-6	-	-	CASSQDAGFNVLTF	TGCGCCAGCAGCCAAGATGCAGGGTTCAACGTCCTGACTTTC
TRBV29-1	TRBJ1-1	-	-	CSVELKTSPVAFF	TGCAGCGTTGAATTAAAAACCTCCCCGGTAGCTTTCTTT
TRBV19	TRBJ1-5	-	-	CASSIDGGKSHSNQPQHF	TGTGCCAGTAGTATAGATGGCGGGAAATCGCATAGCAATCAGCCCCAGCATTTT
TRBV11-2	TRBJ2-7	-	many	CASSLVQGGHEQYF	TGTGCCAGCAGCTTAGTCCAGGGAGGCCACGAGCAGTACTTC
TRBV29-1	TRBJ2-2	-	-	CSVGQKRIGELFF	TGCAGCGTTGGACAGAAAAGGATCGGGGAGCTGTTTTTT
TRBV1	TRBJ2-2	-	-	CTSSLGLAGGHRGELFF	TGCACCAGCAGCCTTGGACTAGCGGGGGGTCATCGCGGGGAGCTGTTTTTT
TRBV9	TRBJ2-7	TRBD1	-	CASSSGQGYEQYF	TGTGCCAGCAGCTCGGGACAGGGGTACGAGCAGTACTTC
TRBV27	TRBJ2-1	-	-	CASSPIIPNEQFF	TGTGCCAGCAGTCCTATAATCCCCAATGAGCAGTTCTTC
TRBV6-5	TRBJ2-1	TRBD1	-	CASSHDRGPYNEQFF	TGTGCCAGCAGCCACGACAGGGGGCCCTACAATGAGCAGTTCTTC